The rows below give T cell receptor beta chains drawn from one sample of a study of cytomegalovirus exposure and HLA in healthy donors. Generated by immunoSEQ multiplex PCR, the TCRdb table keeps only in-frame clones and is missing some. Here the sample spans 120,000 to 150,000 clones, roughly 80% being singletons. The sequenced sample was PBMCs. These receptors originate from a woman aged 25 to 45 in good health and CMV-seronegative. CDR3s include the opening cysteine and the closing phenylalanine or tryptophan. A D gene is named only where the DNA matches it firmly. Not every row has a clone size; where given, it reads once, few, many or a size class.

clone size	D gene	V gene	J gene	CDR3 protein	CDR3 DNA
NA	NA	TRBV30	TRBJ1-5	CAWSPPRGSSDQPQHF	TGTGCCTGGAGTCCACCAAGGGGCAGTTCGGATCAGCCCCAGCATTTT
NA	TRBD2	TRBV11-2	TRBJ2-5	CASSLTGRVGETQYF	TGTGCCAGCAGCTTAACCGGGAGGGTGGGAGAGACCCAGTACTTC
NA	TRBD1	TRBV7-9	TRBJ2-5	CASSSRQGKVETQYF	TGTGCCAGCAGCTCACGACAGGGAAAAGTGGAGACCCAGTACTTC
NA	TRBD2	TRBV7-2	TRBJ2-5	CASSLGLAGGGETQYF	TGTGCCAGCAGCTTAGGCCTAGCGGGAGGAGGAGAGACCCAGTACTTC
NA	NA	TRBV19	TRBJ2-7	CASGTGSYEQYF	TGTGCCAGTGGGACTGGTTCCTACGAGCAGTACTTC
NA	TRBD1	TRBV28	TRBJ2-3	CASSSSGTGGTDTQYF	TGTGCCAGCAGTTCTTCCGGGACAGGGGGCACAGATACGCAGTATTTT
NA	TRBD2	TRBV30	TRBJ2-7	CAWSDGTSSSEQYF	TGTGCCTGGAGTGACGGGACTAGCTCATCCGAGCAGTACTTC
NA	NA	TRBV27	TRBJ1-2	CASSLGSFAGGYTF	TGTGCCAGCAGTTTAGGGTCCTTCGCGGGTGGCTACACCTTC
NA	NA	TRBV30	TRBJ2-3	CAWAAVVSGTDTQYF	TGTGCCTGGGCCGCCGTTGTCAGCGGCACAGATACGCAGTATTTT
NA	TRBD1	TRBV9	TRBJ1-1	CASSPRTGGDTEAFF	TGTGCCAGCAGCCCGAGGACAGGGGGAGACACTGAAGCTTTCTTT
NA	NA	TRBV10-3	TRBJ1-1	CAIGARDTEAFF	TGTGCCATCGGGGCTAGGGACACTGAAGCTTTCTTT
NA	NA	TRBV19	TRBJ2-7	CASSPATGPYEQYF	TGTGCCAGTAGTCCAGCTACAGGGCCCTACGAGCAGTACTTC
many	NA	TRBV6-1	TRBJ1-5	CASSAGGDRQPQHF	TGTGCCAGCAGTGCGGGGGGCGACAGGCAGCCCCAGCATTTT
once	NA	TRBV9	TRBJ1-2	CASSARGREGYTF	TGTGCCAGCAGCGCCCGGGGACGGGAGGGCTACACCTTC
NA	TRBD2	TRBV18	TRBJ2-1	CASSPETSGRPYNEQFF	TGTGCCAGCTCACCAGAGACTAGCGGGAGACCCTACAATGAGCAGTTCTTC
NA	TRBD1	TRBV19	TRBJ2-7	CASSISLRQGAQNEQYF	TGTGCCAGTAGTATATCTCTGAGACAGGGGGCGCAGAACGAGCAGTACTTC
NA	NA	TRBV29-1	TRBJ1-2	CSVGIDSYGYTF	TGCAGCGTGGGGATCGACAGCTATGGCTACACCTTC
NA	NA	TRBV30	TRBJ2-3	CACDRFGTDTQYF	TGTGCCTGTGACAGGTTTGGCACAGATACGCAGTATTTT
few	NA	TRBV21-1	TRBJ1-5	CASSKLGARGNQPQHF	TGTGCCAGCAGCAAGCTGGGGGCAAGGGGCAATCAGCCCCAGCATTTT
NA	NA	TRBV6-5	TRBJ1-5	CATVGVGDSNQPQHF	TGTGCCACTGTCGGGGTGGGTGATAGCAATCAGCCCCAGCATTTT
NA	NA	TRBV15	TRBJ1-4	CATSGRRRTSGNEKLFF	TGTGCCACCAGCGGCCGACGGAGGACTTCTGGTAATGAAAAACTGTTTTTT
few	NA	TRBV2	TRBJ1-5	CASSEQPGTDQPQHF	TGTGCCAGCAGTGAACAGCCTGGGACTGATCAGCCCCAGCATTTT
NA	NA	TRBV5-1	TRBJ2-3	CASSEPRGDWADTQYF	TGCGCCAGCAGTGAGCCCAGGGGGGATTGGGCAGATACGCAGTATTTT
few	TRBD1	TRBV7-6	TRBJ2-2	CASSLGQGFTGELFF	TGTGCCAGCAGCTTAGGACAGGGTTTCACCGGGGAGCTGTTTTTT
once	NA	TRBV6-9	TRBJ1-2	CASSYSRDRGYTF	TGTGCCAGCAGTTATAGCAGGGATCGTGGCTACACCTTC
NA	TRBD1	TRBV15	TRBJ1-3	CATSRDRGTGGNTIYF	TGTGCCACCAGCAGAGATCGGGGGACAGGAGGAAACACCATATATTTT
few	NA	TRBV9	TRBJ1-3	CASSVQGIPSSGNTIYF	TGTGCCAGCAGCGTACAGGGCATACCTTCCTCTGGAAACACCATATATTTT
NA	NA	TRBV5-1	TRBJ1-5	CASSLGQGGQPQHF	TGCGCCAGCAGCTTAGGGCAGGGAGGCCAGCCCCAGCATTTT
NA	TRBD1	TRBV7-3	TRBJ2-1	CASSRQGSDNEQFF	TGTGCCAGCAGCCGACAGGGGTCCGACAATGAGCAGTTCTTC
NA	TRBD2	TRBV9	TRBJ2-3	CASDSGGTSTDTQYF	TGTGCCAGCGATAGCGGGGGGACTAGCACAGATACGCAGTATTTT
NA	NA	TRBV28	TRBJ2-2	CASSLRRGPGELFF	TGTGCCAGCAGTTTGCGTCGAGGGCCCGGGGAGCTGTTTTTT
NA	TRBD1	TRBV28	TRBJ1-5	CASRPDRTNQPQHF	TGTGCCAGCAGACCGGACAGGACCAATCAGCCCCAGCATTTT
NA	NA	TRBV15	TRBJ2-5	CATSRVGRGYQETQYF	TGTGCCACCAGCAGAGTTGGCCGGGGGTACCAAGAGACCCAGTACTTC
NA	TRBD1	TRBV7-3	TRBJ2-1	CASSSKRGQVAYNEQFF	TGTGCCAGCAGCTCCAAAAGGGGACAGGTAGCGTACAATGAGCAGTTCTTC
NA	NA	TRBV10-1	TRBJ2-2	CASRAGREAGELFF	TGCGCCAGCAGGGCGGGCCGCGAGGCCGGGGAGCTGTTTTTT
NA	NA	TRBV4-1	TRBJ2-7	CASSPGSPYEQYF	TGCGCCAGCAGCCCCGGGTCCCCCTACGAGCAGTACTTC
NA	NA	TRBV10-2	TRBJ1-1	CASKRVETEAFF	TGCGCCAGCAAGAGGGTTGAAACTGAAGCTTTCTTT
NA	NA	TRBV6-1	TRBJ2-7	CASSESETAFYEQYF	TGTGCCAGCAGTGAATCTGAGACAGCGTTTTACGAGCAGTACTTC
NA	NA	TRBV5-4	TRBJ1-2	CASSVRQAANYGYTF	TGTGCCAGCAGCGTGAGACAGGCCGCTAACTATGGCTACACCTTC
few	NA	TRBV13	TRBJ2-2	CASSRQPGANTGELFF	TGTGCCAGCAGTCGTCAACCGGGGGCGAACACCGGGGAGCTGTTTTTT
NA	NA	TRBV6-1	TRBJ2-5	CASSEETQYF	TGTGCCAGCAGCGAAGAGACCCAGTACTTC
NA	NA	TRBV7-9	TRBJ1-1	CASSHGLMNTEAFF	TGTGCCAGCAGCCATGGACTGATGAACACTGAAGCTTTCTTT
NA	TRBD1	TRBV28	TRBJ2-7	CASSLGFRDRGLDEQYF	TGTGCCAGCAGTTTAGGATTCCGGGACAGGGGTTTAGACGAGCAGTACTTC
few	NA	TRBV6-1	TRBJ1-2	CASSAFTVDVRGYTF	TGTGCCAGCAGTGCCTTTACAGTTGATGTACGTGGCTACACCTTC
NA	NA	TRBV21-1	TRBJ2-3	CASSRTGGLSTDTQYF	TGTGCCAGCAGCCGCACAGGGGGCTTGAGCACAGATACGCAGTATTTT
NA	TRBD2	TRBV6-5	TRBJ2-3	CASRGGGSTDTQYF	TGTGCCAGCAGAGGCGGGGGATCCACAGATACGCAGTATTTT
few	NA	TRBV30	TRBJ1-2	CAWKASAHYGYTF	TGTGCCTGGAAAGCTTCTGCTCACTATGGCTACACCTTC
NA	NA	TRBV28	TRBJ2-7	CASSPPEAYEQYF	TGTGCCAGCAGCCCCCCGGAGGCCTACGAGCAGTACTTC
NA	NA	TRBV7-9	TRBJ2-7	CASSHKYEQYF	TGTGCCAGCAGCCACAAATACGAGCAGTACTTC